One and the same sample provided the 32 T cell receptor beta chains below, sequenced in a study of blood T cell repertoires in COVID-19. The assay was immunoSEQ multiplex PCR, and TCRdb's table has in-frame clones only and misses some. The sample has approximately 91,000 clones, approximately 80% seen once. Sequenced input: peripheral blood. The receptors were sampled from a human donor in a cohort sampled during active COVID-19.

This clone was seen a single time. This chain joins TRBV28 and TRBJ1-6; 9 positions match TRBD1. This CDR3 region has 14 residues. J gave up 9 bases and V 7 bases, and 7 bases lay outside the gene matches. Germline V gives CDR1 MDHEN, CDR2 SYDVKM. The CDR3 sequence is CASTRTGGGSPLHF. The CDR3 region has the DNA TGTGCCAGCACTCGAACAGGGGGCGGTTCACCCCTCCACTTT.

This chain uses TRBV28 with TRBJ2-7, with D possibly matching TRBD2 (6 bases). The germline V gene encodes CDR1 MDHEN and CDR2 SYDVKM. V was cut by 6 bases and J by 3 bases, with 21 bases left in between. CDR3 size: 16 residues. The chain's CDR3 is CASSPLWDSRHYEQYF. The CDR3 nucleotides are TGTGCCAGCAGCCCCCTTTGGGACTCGAGACACTACGAGCAGTACTTC.

The chain carries TRBV18 and TRBJ1-6; 11 bases are shared with TRBD1. Per the germline V gene, CDR1 is KGHSH and CDR2 is LQKENI. The length of the CDR3 is 20 residues. The V and J ends lost 4 bases and 2 bases, in that order; junction bases with no gene match: 13. DNA of the CDR3: TGTGCCAGCTCACGCGACTTCCCGGGACAGGGGGGCACCTATAATTCACCCCTCCACTTT. Residues: CASSRDFPGQGGTYNSPLHF.

The chain links TRBV11-2 to TRBJ2-7, with D maybe TRBD2 (5 bases). V was cut by 0 bases and J by 7 bases, with 13 bases left in between. CDR3 length: 14 amino acids. Germline CDR1 SGHAT, CDR2 FQNNGV. CDR3 sequence reads: CASSLETRSGEQYF. In DNA, the CDR3 is TGTGCCAGCAGCTTAGAAACTCGCTCGGGGGAGCAGTACTTC.

This clone was picked up a small number of times. This chain uses TRBV3-1 (or the pseudogene TRBV3-2) with TRBJ2-7; 7 bases agree with TRBD1. V dropped 3 bases and J dropped 2; count of bases not matched to a gene: 7. Germline-derived CDR1 and CDR2 are LGHDT and YNNKEL (reference sequence). This CDR3 has 15 residues. Here the CDR3 reads CASSHRQGLTYEQYF. The CDR3 DNA is TGTGCCAGCAGCCACCGACAGGGTCTCACCTACGAGCAGTACTTC.

In this sample, this clone turned up a few times. The chain carries TRBV29-1 and TRBJ1-5, with a possible D match to TRBD1 (6 bases). With 4 bases removed from V and 7 bases from J, the gap between germline ends came to 11 bases. CDR3 length: 12 amino acids. Germline lookup yields CDR1 SQVTM and CDR2 ANQGSEA. CDR3 in amino acids: CSVAGVGQPQHF. DNA of the CDR3: TGCAGCGTTGCAGGGGTAGGCCAGCCCCAGCATTTT.

The rearrangement uses TRBV5-1 and TRBJ2-3; 9 bases fit TRBD1. CDR1 and CDR2 from the germline V gene are SGHRS and YFSETQ. CDR3 length equals 15 residues. V was clipped by 6 bases and J by 0 bases; unmatched bases: 5. The chain's CDR3 is CASKVQGASTDTQYF. The DNA for the CDR3 is TGCGCCAGCAAAGTACAGGGGGCTAGCACAGATACGCAGTATTTT.

V is TRBV24-1 and J is TRBJ1-2, with D maybe TRBD1 (5 bases). The germline gives CDR1 KGHDR, CDR2 SFDVKD. The CDR3 runs 13 residues. V lost 2 bases and J 6 bases, leaving 9 bases between the germline ends. CDR3 nucleotides: TGTGCCACCAGTGATTGGCAGGGTGATGGCTACACCTTC. Translation gives CATSDWQGDGYTF.

The table lists this clone with a count of one. The chain combines TRBV18 with TRBJ1-6; D remains ambiguous. Trimming took off 2 bases at V and 5 bases at J, with 7 bases between the two ends. The germline V gene has CDR1 KGHSH and CDR2 LQKENI. The CDR3 covers 14 residues. CDR3 sequence (DNA): TGTGCCAGCTCACCAACAGAAGATAATTCACCCCTCCACTTT. Amino acids: CASSPTEDNSPLHF.

This clone showed up just a few times. The chain's CDR3 is CASSPDRGTEAFF. The CDR3 nucleotides are TGTGCCAGCAGCCCGGACAGGGGCACTGAAGCTTTCTTT. The chain couples TRBV3-1 (or the pseudogene TRBV3-2) to TRBJ1-1; 9 nucleotides agree with TRBD1. Germline V lookup: CDR1 LGHDT, CDR2 YNNKEL (reference sequence). CDR3 length equals 13 residues. Trimming took 4 bases from V and 4 from J; bases not matched to a gene: 1.

This chain uses TRBV24-1 with TRBJ2-1; the match to TRBD1 covers 7 bases. CDR1 is KGHDR and CDR2 is SFDVKD in the germline V gene. J lost 6 bases, V lost 1 base, and 8 bases had no gene match. The CDR3 consists of 16 residues. CDR3: CATSDLGRDSRNEQFF. In DNA form, the CDR3 reads TGTGCCACCAGTGATTTAGGCCGGGACAGCCGCAATGAGCAGTTCTTC.

This clone was counted a single time. This sequence joins TRBV7-3 and TRBJ1-1; D is undetermined. Per germline, CDR1 SGHTA and CDR2 FQGTGA. The CDR3 extends over 13 amino acids. The V and J ends lost 4 bases and 0 bases respectively, with 6 bases between them. In nucleotides, the CDR3 is TGTGCCAGCAGCTCCCAGATGAACACTGAAGCTTTCTTT. Translating it yields CASSSQMNTEAFF.

The V call is TRBV18, the J call TRBJ2-1; 13 bases are shared with TRBD2. This CDR3 spans 15 amino acids. The germline CDR1 and CDR2 sequences are KGHSH and LQKENI. V dropped 4 bases and J dropped 7; count of bases not matched to a gene: 4. The CDR3 DNA sequence: TGTGCCAGCTCACTACTAGCGGGAGGGCCAAATGAGCAGTTCTTC. Its translation is CASSLLAGGPNEQFF.

The chain links TRBV3-1 (or the pseudogene TRBV3-2) to TRBJ1-2; D not resolved. Germline CDR1 reads LGHDT; CDR2 reads YNNKEL (reference sequence). V shed 1 base and J shed 7 bases, with 19 bases lying between them. The CDR3 runs to 16 residues. CDR3 sequence reads: CASSQGLPVVPGGYTF. In DNA, the CDR3 is TGTGCCAGCAGCCAAGGCCTTCCGGTAGTGCCGGGTGGCTACACCTTC.

V gene TRBV4-1 combines with J gene TRBJ1-1; 7 bases align to TRBD1. V trimming: 3 bases; J trimming: 10 bases; junction bases outside the gene matches: 11. The CDR3 is 14 residues long. Germline V gene sequence: CDR1 MGHRA, CDR2 YSYEKL. The CDR3 loop reads CASSQNRGWVRAFF. The CDR3 DNA follows: TGCGCCAGCAGCCAGAACAGGGGCTGGGTAAGAGCTTTCTTT.

The chain employs TRBV4-1 and TRBJ2-1; D is unclear. With 1 base removed from V and 4 bases from J, the gap between germline ends came to 5 bases. Germline V gene data show CDR1 as MGHRA and CDR2 as YSYEKL. This CDR3 has 13 residues. CDR3 sequence reads: CASSQGEYNEQFF. The CDR3 DNA is TGCGCCAGCAGCCAAGGCGAGTACAATGAGCAGTTCTTC.

As DNA, the CDR3 is TGTGCCATCAGTGAGACCCTAAGGGGGTTTATTCAGCCCCAGCATTTT. Protein: CAISETLRGFIQPQHF. This chain joins TRBV10-3 and TRBJ1-5; perhaps TRBD1 as D (6 bases). V lost 2 bases to trimming and J lost 6 bases, with 17 bases between them. The germline CDR1 and CDR2 sequences are ENHRY and SYGVKD. The CDR3 consists of 16 residues.

This chain uses TRBV20-1 with TRBJ2-7; TRBD2 matches 8 bases. CDR3 length: 14 residues. Germline lookup yields CDR1 DFQATT and CDR2 SNEGSKA (reference sequence). V lost 3 bases, J lost 6 bases, and 10 bases stayed unmatched. CDR3 amino acids: CSASNLAGFAEQYF. The CDR3 nucleotides are TGCAGTGCTAGTAATCTAGCGGGTTTCGCCGAGCAGTACTTC.

Only one count was recorded for this clone. The chain recombines TRBV18 with TRBJ1-5; 10 bases line up with TRBD1. Germline CDR1 and CDR2: KGHSH and LQKENI. V trimming: 6 bases; J trimming: 0 bases; junction bases outside the gene matches: 5. This CDR3 region has 16 residues. CDR3 region: CASSPGTGDSNQPQHF. The CDR3, as DNA: TGTGCCAGCTCCCCCGGGACAGGGGATAGCAATCAGCCCCAGCATTTT.

Here the CDR3 reads CASSLWQAQPQHF. CDR3 coding DNA: TGTGCCAGCAGTTTGTGGCAGGCCCAGCCCCAGCATTTT. The chain links TRBV28 to TRBJ1-5; the D is unclear. V lost 3 bases and J lost 7, with 10 bases in between. The V gene's germline CDR1 is MDHEN and CDR2 SYDVKM. This CDR3 is built from 13 residues.

The J gene is TRBJ2-5, the V gene TRBV7-9; tentatively, D is TRBD1 (7 bases). Trimming stripped 5 bases from V and 5 bases from J, with 21 bases between. CDR3 length equals 16 residues. Germline assignment: CDR1 SEHNR and CDR2 FQNEAQ (reference sequence). In DNA form, the CDR3 reads TGTGCCAGCAGCCTCAGGGGGGCAGGGCCCTGGGAGACCCAGTACTTC. This codes for CASSLRGAGPWETQYF. The full variable domain, its missing parts supplied by reference TRBV7-9 and TRBJ2-5, is DTGVSQNPRHKITKRGQNVTFRCDPISEHNRLYWYRQTLGQGPEFLTYFQNEAQLEKSRLLSDRFSAERPKGSFSTLEIQRTEQGDSAMYLCASSLRGAGPWETQYFGPGTRLLVL.

In its sample, this clone was seen once. Other nucleotide sequences from this sample produce the same CDR3. The chain employs TRBV5-1 and TRBJ2-1, with D possibly matching TRBD1 (6 bases). Trimming pared 2 bases from V and 0 bases from J, leaving 9 bases between. In germline, CDR1 is SGHRS, CDR2 YFSETQ. The CDR3 runs to 15 residues. As DNA, the CDR3 is TGCGCCAGCAGCTTACAGGGACCCTCCTACAATGAGCAGTTCTTC. It codes for CASSLQGPSYNEQFF.

The rearrangement links TRBV7-3 to TRBJ2-5, with 14 bases identical to TRBD2. The CDR3 spans 16 residues. CDR1 and CDR2 from the germline V gene are SGHTA and FQGTGA. The trim removed 6 bases at V and 4 bases at J, leaving 7 bases unmatched. The CDR3 loop is CASSRLAGGPRETQYF. The CDR3 DNA sequence: TGTGCCAGCAGTAGACTAGCGGGAGGGCCGAGAGAGACCCAGTACTTC.

This chain uses TRBV9 with TRBJ2-1; 7 nucleotides line up with TRBD2. The CDR3 loop spans 14 amino acids. Germline V gene data show CDR1 as SGDLS and CDR2 as YYNGEE. J was trimmed by 8 bases and V by 1 base; bases with no gene match: 6. The CDR3 reads CASSVFGTIDEQFF. The CDR3 DNA sequence: TGTGCCAGCAGCGTATTCGGGACTATCGATGAGCAGTTCTTC.

V gene TRBV29-1 combines with J gene TRBJ2-7; D possibly corresponds to TRBD1 (5 bases). Trimming took 6 bases from V and 2 from J, leaving 8 bases between them. The CDR3 contains 11 residues. Germline V lookup: CDR1 SQVTM, CDR2 ANQGSEA. The CDR3 DNA is TGCAGCGTCAGGGTTGCCTACGAGCAGTACTTC. It yields the protein CSVRVAYEQYF.

The rearrangement joins TRBV4-1 to TRBJ1-4, with a tentative D call TRBD1 (5 bases). V was clipped by 0 bases and J by 1 base, with 9 bases between them. CDR3 length: 16 residues. Germline V gene lookup returns CDR1 MGHRA and CDR2 YSYEKL. In DNA, the CDR3 is TGCGCCAGCAGCCAAGAGGTCGGGGGAACTAATGAAAAACTGTTTTTT. Translated: CASSQEVGGTNEKLFF.

This clone was recorded once. This chain connects TRBV3-1 (or the pseudogene TRBV3-2) to TRBJ1-1, with 9 bases matching TRBD1. The CDR3 consists of 16 residues. CDR1 is LGHDT and CDR2 is YNNKEL in the germline V gene (reference sequence). V lost 4 bases and J lost 0; bases outside the gene matches: 6. CDR3 protein: CASSPGQGGVNTEAFF. CDR3 sequence (DNA): TGTGCCAGCAGCCCGGGACAGGGTGGGGTGAACACTGAAGCTTTCTTT.

This chain links TRBV28 with TRBJ2-5, with 8 bases that match TRBD2. Germline CDR1 MDHEN, CDR2 SYDVKM. The CDR3 contains 16 residues. V trimming: 6 bases; J trimming: 5 bases; junction bases outside the gene matches: 14. Here the CDR3 reads CASSRSTSGVGETQYF. The CDR3, as DNA: TGTGCCAGCAGCCGATCAACTAGCGGTGTCGGGGAGACCCAGTACTTC.

This chain joins TRBV28 and TRBJ2-5; 7 bases are a match to TRBD2. Losses at the gene ends were 2 bases for V and 5 bases for J; bases not matched to a gene: 11. The CDR3 consists of 16 residues. Per the germline V gene, CDR1 is MDHEN and CDR2 is SYDVKM. The CDR3 region has the DNA TGTGCCAGCAGTTTAGCTAGCGGAACCCCCGGGGAGACCCAGTACTTC. Its translation: CASSLASGTPGETQYF.

The chain is built from TRBV5-1 and TRBJ2-7; D not certain. V lost 4 bases to trimming and J lost 3 bases, with 8 bases between them. This CDR3 has 12 residues. In germline, CDR1 is SGHRS, CDR2 YFSETQ. The CDR3 bases are TGCGCCAGCAGCCCCCCCGGCTACGAGCAGTACTTC. This gives the protein CASSPPGYEQYF.

The gene calls are TRBV7-3 and TRBJ2-3, with D possibly matching TRBD2 (6 bases). This CDR3 spans 13 amino acids. V was cut by 5 bases and J by 4 bases, with 10 bases left in between. Per germline, CDR1 SGHTA and CDR2 FQGTGA. The CDR3 spells CASSLGSADTQYF. CDR3 in DNA: TGTGCCAGCAGCCTCGGGAGTGCAGATACGCAGTATTTT.

The J gene is TRBJ2-7, the V gene TRBV6-5; tentatively, D is TRBD2 (5 bases). The V gene lost 6 bases and the J gene lost 5 bases, with 17 bases spanning the gap. Germline loops: CDR1 MNHEY, CDR2 SVGAGI. CDR3 length: 14 amino acids. In DNA, the CDR3 is TGTGCCAGCAGCCCCCGGACGGAGGAAGACGAGCAGTACTTC. Amino acids: CASSPRTEEDEQYF.